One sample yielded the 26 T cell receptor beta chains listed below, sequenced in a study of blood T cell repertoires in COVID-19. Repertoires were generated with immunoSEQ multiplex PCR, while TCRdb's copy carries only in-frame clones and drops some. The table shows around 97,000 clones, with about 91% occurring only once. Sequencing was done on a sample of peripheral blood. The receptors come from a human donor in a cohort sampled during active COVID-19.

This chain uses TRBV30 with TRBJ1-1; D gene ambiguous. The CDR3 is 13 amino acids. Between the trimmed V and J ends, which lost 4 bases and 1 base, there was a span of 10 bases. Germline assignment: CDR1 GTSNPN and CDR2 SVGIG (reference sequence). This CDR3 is CAWKAGSNTEAFF. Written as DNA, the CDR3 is TGTGCCTGGAAGGCAGGTTCGAACACTGAAGCTTTCTTT.

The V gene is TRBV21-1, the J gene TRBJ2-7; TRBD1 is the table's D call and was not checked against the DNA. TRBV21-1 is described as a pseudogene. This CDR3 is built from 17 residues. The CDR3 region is CASSPRTGGYLVYEQYF. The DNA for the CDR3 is TGTGCCAGCAGCCCCCGGACAGGGGGATATCTGGTCTACGAGCAGTACTTC.

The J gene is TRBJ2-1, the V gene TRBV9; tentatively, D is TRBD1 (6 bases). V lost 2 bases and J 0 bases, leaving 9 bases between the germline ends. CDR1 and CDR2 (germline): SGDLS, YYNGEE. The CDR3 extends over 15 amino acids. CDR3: CASSVRGSSYNEQFF. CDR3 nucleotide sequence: TGTGCCAGCAGCGTGAGGGGGAGCTCCTACAATGAGCAGTTCTTC.

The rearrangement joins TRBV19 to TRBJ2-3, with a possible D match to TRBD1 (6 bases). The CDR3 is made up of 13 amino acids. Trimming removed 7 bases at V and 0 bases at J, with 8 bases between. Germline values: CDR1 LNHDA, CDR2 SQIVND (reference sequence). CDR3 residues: CASNRASTDTQYF. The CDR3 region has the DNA TGTGCCAGTAACAGGGCTAGCACAGATACGCAGTATTTT.

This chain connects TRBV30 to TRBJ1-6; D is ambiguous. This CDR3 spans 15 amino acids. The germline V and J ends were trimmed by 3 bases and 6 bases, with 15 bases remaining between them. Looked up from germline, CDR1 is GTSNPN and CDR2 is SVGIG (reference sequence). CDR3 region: CAWRQFVQINSPLHF. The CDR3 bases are TGTGCCTGGAGACAGTTCGTTCAGATTAATTCACCCCTCCACTTT.

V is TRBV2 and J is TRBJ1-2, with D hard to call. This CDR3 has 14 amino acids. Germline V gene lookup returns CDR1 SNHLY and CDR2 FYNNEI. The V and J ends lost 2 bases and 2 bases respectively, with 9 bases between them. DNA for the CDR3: TGTGCCAGCAGTGAAATTGGCCAGAACTATGGCTACACCTTC. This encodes CASSEIGQNYGYTF.

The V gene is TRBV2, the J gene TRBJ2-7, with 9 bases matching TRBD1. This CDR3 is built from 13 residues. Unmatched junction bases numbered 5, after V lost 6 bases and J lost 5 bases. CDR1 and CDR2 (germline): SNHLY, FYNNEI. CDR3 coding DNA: TGTGCCAGCAGGAGGGACAGGGACCACGAGCAGTACTTC. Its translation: CASRRDRDHEQYF.

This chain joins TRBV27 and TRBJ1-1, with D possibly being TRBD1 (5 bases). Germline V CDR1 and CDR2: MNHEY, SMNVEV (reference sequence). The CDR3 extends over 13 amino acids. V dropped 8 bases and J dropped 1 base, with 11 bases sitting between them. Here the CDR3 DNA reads TGTGCCAGCCGATGGGGCAGGAACACTGAAGCTTTCTTT. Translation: CASRWGRNTEAFF.

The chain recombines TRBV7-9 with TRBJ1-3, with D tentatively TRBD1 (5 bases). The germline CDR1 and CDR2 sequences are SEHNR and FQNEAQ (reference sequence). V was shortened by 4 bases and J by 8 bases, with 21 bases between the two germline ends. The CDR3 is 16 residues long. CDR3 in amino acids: CASSSIMGPVADTIYF. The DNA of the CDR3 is TGTGCCAGCAGCTCCATAATGGGGCCGGTCGCTGACACCATATATTTT.

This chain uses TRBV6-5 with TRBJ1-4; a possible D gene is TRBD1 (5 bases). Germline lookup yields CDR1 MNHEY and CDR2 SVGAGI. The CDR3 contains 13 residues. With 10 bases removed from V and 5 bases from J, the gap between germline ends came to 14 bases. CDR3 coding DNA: TGTGCCACCCGTTGGCAGGGAAATGAAAAACTGTTTTTT. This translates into CATRWQGNEKLFF.

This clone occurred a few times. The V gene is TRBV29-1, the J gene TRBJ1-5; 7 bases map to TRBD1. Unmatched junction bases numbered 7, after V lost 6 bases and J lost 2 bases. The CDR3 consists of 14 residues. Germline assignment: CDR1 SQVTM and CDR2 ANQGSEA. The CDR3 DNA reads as TGCAGCGTGGGGACAGCCCAGGGCAATCAGCCCCAGCATTTT. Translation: CSVGTAQGNQPQHF.

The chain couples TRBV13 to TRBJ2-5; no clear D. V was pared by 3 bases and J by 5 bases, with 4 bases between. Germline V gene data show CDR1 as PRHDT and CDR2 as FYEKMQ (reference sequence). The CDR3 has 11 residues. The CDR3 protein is CASSLQETQYF. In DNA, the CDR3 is TGTGCCAGCAGCTTGCAGGAGACCCAGTACTTC.

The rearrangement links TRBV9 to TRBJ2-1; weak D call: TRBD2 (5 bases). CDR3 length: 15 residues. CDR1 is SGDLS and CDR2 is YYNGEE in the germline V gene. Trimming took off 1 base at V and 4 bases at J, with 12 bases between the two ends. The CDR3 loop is CASSVSASRYNEQFF. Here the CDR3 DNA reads TGTGCCAGCAGCGTATCCGCTAGCCGGTACAATGAGCAGTTCTTC.

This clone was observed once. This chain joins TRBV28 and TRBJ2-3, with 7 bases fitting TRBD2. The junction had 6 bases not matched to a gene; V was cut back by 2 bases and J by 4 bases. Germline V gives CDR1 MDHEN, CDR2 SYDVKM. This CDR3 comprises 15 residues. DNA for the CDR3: TGTGCCAGCAGTTTAGGGGGGGTGCTCGCAGATACGCAGTATTTT. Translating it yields CASSLGGVLADTQYF.

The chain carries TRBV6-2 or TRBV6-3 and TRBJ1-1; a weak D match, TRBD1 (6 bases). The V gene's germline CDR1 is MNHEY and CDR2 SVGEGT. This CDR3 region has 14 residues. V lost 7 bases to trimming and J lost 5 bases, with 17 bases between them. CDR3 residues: CASTPTGIGTEAFF. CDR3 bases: TGTGCCAGCACCCCGACAGGAATTGGAACTGAAGCTTTCTTT.

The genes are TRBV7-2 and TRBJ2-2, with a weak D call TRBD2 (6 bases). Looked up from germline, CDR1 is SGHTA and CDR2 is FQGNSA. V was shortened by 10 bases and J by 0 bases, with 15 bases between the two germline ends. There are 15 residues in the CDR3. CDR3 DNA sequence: TGTGCCACGAAGGCCGGGACTCCGAACACCGGGGAGCTGTTTTTT. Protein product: CATKAGTPNTGELFF.

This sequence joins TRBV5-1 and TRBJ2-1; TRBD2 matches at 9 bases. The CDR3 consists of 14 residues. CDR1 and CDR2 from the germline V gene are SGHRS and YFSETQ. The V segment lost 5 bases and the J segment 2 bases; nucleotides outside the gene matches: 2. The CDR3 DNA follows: TGCGCCAGCAGGCGGGGGGGCCCCTACAATGAGCAGTTCTTC. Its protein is CASRRGGPYNEQFF. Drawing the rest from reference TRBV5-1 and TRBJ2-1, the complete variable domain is KAGVTQTPRYLIKTRGQQVTLSCSPISGHRSVSWYQQTPGQGLQFLFEYFSETQRNKGNFPGRFSGRQFSNSRSEMNVSTLELGDSALYLCASRRGGPYNEQFFGPGTRLTVL.

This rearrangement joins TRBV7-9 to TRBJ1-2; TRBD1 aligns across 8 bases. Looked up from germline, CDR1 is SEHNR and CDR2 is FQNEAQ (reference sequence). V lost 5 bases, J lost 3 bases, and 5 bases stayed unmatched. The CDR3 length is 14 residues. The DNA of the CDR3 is TGTGCCAGCAGCAGAGACAGGGGCGACTATGGCTACACCTTC. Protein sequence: CASSRDRGDYGYTF.

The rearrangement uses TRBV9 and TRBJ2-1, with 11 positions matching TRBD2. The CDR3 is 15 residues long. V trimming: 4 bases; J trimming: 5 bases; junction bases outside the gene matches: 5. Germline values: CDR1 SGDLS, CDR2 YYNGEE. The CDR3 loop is CASSSTSGRNNEQFF. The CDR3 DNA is TGTGCCAGCAGCTCTACTAGCGGGAGAAACAATGAGCAGTTCTTC.

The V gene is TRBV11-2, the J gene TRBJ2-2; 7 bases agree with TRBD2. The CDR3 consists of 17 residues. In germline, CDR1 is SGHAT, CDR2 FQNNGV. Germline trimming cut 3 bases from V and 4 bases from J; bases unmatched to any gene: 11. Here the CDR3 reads CASSFGRGRRGTGELFF. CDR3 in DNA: TGTGCCAGCAGCTTTGGGAGGGGACGGAGGGGCACCGGGGAGCTGTTTTTT.

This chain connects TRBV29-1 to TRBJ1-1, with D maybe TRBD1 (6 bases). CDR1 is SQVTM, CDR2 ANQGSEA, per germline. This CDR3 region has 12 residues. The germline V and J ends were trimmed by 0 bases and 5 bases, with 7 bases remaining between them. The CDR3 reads CSVEDRGTEAFF. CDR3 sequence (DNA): TGCAGCGTTGAAGATAGGGGGACTGAAGCTTTCTTT.

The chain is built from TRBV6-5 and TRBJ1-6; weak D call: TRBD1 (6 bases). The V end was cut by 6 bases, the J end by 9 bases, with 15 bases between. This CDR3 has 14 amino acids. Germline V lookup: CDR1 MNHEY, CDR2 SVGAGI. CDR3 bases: TGTGCCAGCAGGGGAGGGGGATACGGTTCACCCCTCCACTTT. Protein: CASRGGGYGSPLHF.

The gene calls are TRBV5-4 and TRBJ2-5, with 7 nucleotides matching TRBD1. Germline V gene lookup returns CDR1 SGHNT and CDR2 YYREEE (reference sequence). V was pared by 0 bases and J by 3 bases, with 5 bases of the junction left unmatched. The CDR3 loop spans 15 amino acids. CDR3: CASSLAGTAKETQYF. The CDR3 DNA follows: TGTGCCAGCAGCTTGGCCGGGACAGCTAAAGAGACCCAGTACTTC.

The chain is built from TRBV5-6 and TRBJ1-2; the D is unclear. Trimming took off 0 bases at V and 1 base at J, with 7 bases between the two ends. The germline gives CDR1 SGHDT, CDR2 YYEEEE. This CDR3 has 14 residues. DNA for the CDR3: TGTGCCAGCAGCTTGGGACTGGGTAACTATGGCTACACCTTC. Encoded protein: CASSLGLGNYGYTF. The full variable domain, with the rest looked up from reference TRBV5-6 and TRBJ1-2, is DAGVTQSPTHLIKTRGQQVTLRCSPKSGHDTVSWYQQALGQGPQFIFQYYEEEERQRGNFPDRFSGHQFPNYSSELNVNALLLGDSALYLCASSLGLGNYGYTFGSGTRLTVV.

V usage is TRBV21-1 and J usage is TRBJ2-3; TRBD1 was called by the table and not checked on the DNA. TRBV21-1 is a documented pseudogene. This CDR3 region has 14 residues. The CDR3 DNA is TGTGCCAGCCCCACGAACAGACACACAGATACGCAGTATTTT. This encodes CASPTNRHTDTQYF.

In DNA, the CDR3 is TGTGCCAGCAGCCTGTCCGTGGCAGGGGTCTACGAGCAGTACTTC. As protein: CASSLSVAGVYEQYF. The chain is built from TRBV7-9 and TRBJ2-7; TRBD1 is a possible D gene (6 bases). Deletions cut 5 bases from V and 3 bases from J, with 17 bases between. Germline V gene data show CDR1 as SEHNR and CDR2 as FQNEAQ (reference sequence). The CDR3 has 15 residues.